This T cell receptor beta chain is drawn from a study of blood T cell repertoires in COVID-19. Looking at the study overall: Material from acute and convalescent COVID-19 was sourced from the United States, Italy and Spain. PBMCs, B-cell-depleted T cells, or T cells provided the cDNA or gDNA that made up the material.

V was shortened by 2 bases and J by 0 bases, with 11 bases between the two germline ends. The CDR3 is 15 amino acids. Germline V gene lookup returns CDR1 KGHSH and CDR2 LQKENI. Methods used by the authors: By means of reference gene primer amplification, nucleated cell counts were estimated. Assay: immunoSEQ multiplex PCR; the TCRdb copy retains only in-frame clones and omits some. Clone size and V and J calls were adopted from that table, with D and trimming inferred from the DNA. The table has about 260,000 clones, about 89% seen once. J is TRBJ2-7 and V is TRBV18, with D perhaps matching TRBD1 (6 bases). Material: peripheral blood. The TCR originated in a woman aged 45-59 years with acute or convalescent COVID-19. This chain's CDR3 is CASSPARGHSYEQYF. CDR3 coding DNA: TGTGCCAGCTCACCAGCCCGGGGACACTCCTACGAGCAGTACTTC.